This TCR beta chain was obtained from a study of blood T cells in healthy people across ages. Study-level background: Per every two T cells, about one barcoded beta molecule was captured by template switching.

Together with a sample-barcoded 5' primer, a J-beta primer mix was included in a second PCR lasting about 7 to 11 cycles. TCRdb re-derived calls from the 5' RACE reads in MiXCR, one entry per CDR3 protein. This table holds roughly 1 million distinct CDR3 sequences, approximately 26% found once. This clonotype has only a few counts. The CDR3 loop spans 15 amino acids. V was pared by 5 bases and J by 2 bases, with 8 bases of the junction left unmatched. Germline CDR1 reads MNHEY; CDR2 reads SMNVEV (reference sequence). These data are also associated with another study on T cells of mothers and their children. That work states: Input to cDNA synthesis comprised all extracted RNA, at a ratio of about 1.5 ug per 15 ul. Second-PCR amplification with M1S added sample barcodes and 2-4 random nucleotides. It was related mother-child pairs that showed slightly higher overlap than unrelated pairs, without reaching significance.

The chain recombines TRBV27 with TRBJ2-5; 7 positions match TRBD1. This TCR was recovered from a girl aged 2-10 years in good health. The source material was blood. CDR3 in amino acids: CASSTRDSQQETQYF. CDR3 in DNA: TGTGCCAGCAGTACCAGGGACAGCCAACAAGAGACCCAGTACTTC.